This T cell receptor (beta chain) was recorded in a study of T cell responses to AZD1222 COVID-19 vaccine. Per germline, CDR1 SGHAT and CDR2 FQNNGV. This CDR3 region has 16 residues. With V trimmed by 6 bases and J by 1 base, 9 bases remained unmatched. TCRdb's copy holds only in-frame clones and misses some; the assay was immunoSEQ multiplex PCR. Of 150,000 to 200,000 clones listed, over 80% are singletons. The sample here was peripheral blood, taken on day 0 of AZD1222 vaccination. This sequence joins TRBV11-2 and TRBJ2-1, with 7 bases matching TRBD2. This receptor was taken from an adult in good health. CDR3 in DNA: TGTGCCAGCAGTTTCGAAGCGGGGCCTTCCTACAATGAGCAGTTCTTC. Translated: CASSFEAGPSYNEQFF.